This T cell receptor beta chain came from a study of patients and donors after allogeneic stem cell transplantation. One entry per CDR3 protein, called by TCRdb with MiXCR from the RT-PCR reads. The data hold roughly 880,000 distinct CDR3 sequences, with more than 15% observed a single time. Trimming removed 5 bases at V and 5 bases at J, with 15 bases between. Germline CDR1 and CDR2: MNHEY and SMNVEV (reference sequence). The CDR3 is made up of 14 amino acids. In this sample, this clonotype turned up a few times. The chain recombines TRBV27 with TRBJ1-1; no firm D call. Sequencing input: blood, either unsorted or a sorted T cell fraction (not recorded which). The receptor was derived from a human donor who was either an allogeneic HSCT recipient or a stem cell or donor lymphocyte infusion donor (not recorded which). It is not recorded whose cells these are; they may come from a transplant donor. CDR3 in amino acids: CASSGRSTRTEAFF. The CDR3 DNA reads TGTGCCAGCAGTGGCAGGTCCACACGGACTGAAGCTTTCTTT.